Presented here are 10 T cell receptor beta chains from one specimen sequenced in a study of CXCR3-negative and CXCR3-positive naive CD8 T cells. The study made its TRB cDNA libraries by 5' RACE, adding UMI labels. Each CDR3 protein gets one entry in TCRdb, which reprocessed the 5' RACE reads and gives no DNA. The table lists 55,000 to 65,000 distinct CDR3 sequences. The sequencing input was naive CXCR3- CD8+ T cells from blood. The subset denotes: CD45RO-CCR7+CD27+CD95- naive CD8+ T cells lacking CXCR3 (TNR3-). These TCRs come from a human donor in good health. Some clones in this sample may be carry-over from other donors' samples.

The CDR3 reads CASSVRTASIYGYTF. This rearrangement joins TRBV5-4 to TRBJ1-2; with no DNA, the TCRdb D assignment of TRBD1 cannot be verified. Germline loops: CDR1 SGHNT, CDR2 YYREEE (reference sequence). The CDR3 runs to 15 residues.

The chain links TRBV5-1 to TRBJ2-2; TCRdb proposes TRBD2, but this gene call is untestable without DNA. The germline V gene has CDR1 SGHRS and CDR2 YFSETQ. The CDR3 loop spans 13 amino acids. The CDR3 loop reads CASCLAGTGELFF.

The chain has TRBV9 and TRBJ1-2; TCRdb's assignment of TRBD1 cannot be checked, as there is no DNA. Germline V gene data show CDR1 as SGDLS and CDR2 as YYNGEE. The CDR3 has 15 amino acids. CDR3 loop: CASSLLMGATYGYTF.

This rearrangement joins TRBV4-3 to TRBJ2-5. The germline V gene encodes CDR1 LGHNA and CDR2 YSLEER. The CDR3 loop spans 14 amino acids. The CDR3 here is CASSQVDYQETQYF.

The CDR3 sequence is CASSWGQTYEQYF. This chain links TRBV19 with TRBJ2-7; TCRdb names TRBD1, which stays unverified in the absence of DNA. This CDR3 has 13 amino acids. CDR1 is LNHDA, CDR2 SQIVND, per germline (reference sequence).

This CDR3 reads CAGQTRGSGELFF. The chain is built from TRBV28 and TRBJ2-2; with no DNA, the TCRdb D assignment of TRBD2 cannot be verified. The CDR3 consists of 13 residues. Per germline, CDR1 MDHEN and CDR2 SYDVKM.

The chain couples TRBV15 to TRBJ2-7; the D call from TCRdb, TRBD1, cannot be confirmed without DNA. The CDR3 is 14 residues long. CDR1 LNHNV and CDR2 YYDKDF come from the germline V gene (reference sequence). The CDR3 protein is CATSRARGDYEQYF.

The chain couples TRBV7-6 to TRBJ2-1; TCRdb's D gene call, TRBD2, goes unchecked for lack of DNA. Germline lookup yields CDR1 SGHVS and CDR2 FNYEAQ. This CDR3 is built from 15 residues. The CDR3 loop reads CASSSTSGGLNEQFF.

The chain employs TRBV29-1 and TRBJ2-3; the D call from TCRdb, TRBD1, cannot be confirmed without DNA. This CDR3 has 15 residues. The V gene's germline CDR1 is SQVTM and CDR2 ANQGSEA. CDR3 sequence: CSAEDLGQGTDTQYF.

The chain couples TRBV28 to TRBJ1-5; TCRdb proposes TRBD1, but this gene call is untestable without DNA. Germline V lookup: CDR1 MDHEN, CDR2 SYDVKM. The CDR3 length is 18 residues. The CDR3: CASSFPRDRINPNQPQHF. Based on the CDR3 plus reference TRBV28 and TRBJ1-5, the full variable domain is DVKVTQSSRYLVKRTGEKVFLECVQDMDHENMFWYRQDPGLGLRLIYFSYDVKMKEKGDIPEGYSVSREKKERFSLILESASTNQTSMYLCASSFPRDRINPNQPQHFGDGTRLSIL.